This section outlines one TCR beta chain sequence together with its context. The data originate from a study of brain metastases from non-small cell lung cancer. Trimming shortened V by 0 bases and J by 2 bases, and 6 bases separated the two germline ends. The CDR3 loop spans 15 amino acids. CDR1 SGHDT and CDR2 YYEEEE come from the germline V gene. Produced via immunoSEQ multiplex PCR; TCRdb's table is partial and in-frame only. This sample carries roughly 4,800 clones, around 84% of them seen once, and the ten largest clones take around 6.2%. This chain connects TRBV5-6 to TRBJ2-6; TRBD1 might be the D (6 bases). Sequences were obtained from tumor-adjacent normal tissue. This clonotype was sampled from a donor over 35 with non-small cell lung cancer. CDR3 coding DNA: TGTGCCAGCAGCTTGGGGGGGCCTGGGGCCAACGTCCTGACTTTC. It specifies CASSLGGPGANVLTF. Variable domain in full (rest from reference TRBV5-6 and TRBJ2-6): DAGVTQSPTHLIKTRGQQVTLRCSPKSGHDTVSWYQQALGQGPQFIFQYYEEEERQRGNFPDRFSGHQFPNYSSELNVNALLLGDSALYLCASSLGGPGANVLTFGAGSRLTVL.